A single sample gave rise to the 8 T cell receptor beta chains below, sequenced in a study of blood T cell repertoires in COVID-19. Here immunoSEQ multiplex PCR was the method, and the copy in TCRdb shows in-frame clones only, minus some. Found here are about 52,000 clones, around 85% of them singletons; the top ten hold 20% to 30%. The specimen sequenced was peripheral blood. Receptors were obtained from an elderly woman with COVID-19, enrolled during active disease.

The J gene is TRBJ2-7, the V gene TRBV18, with TRBD2 matching over 8 bases. Germline V gene data show CDR1 as KGHSH and CDR2 as LQKENI. J lost 4 bases, V lost 6 bases, and 17 bases had no gene match. The CDR3 is made up of 17 amino acids. CDR3 nucleotide sequence: TGTGCCAGCTCCCCTACTCGCGGGAGGTTCAATGAGTACGAGCAGTACTTC. Its protein product is CASSPTRGRFNEYEQYF. The variable domain in full, with the rest retrieved from reference TRBV18 and TRBJ2-7, is NAGVMQNPRHLVRRRGQEARLRCSPMKGHSHVYWYRQLPEEGLKFMVYLQKENIIDESGMPKERFSAEFPKEGPSILRIQQVVRGDSAAYFCASSPTRGRFNEYEQYFGPGTRLTVT.

The chain uses TRBV7-2 and TRBJ2-7; tentatively, D is TRBD2 (7 bases). The germline V and J ends were trimmed by 5 bases and 3 bases, with 20 bases remaining between them. CDR1 is SGHTA and CDR2 is FQGNSA in the germline V gene. The length of the CDR3 is 16 residues. This CDR3 reads CASSQRDISGNYEQYF. In DNA, the CDR3 is TGTGCCAGCAGCCAGCGGGACATTAGCGGTAACTACGAGCAGTACTTC.

The gene calls are TRBV5-1 and TRBJ2-7, with D tentatively TRBD2 (6 bases). V dropped 0 bases and J dropped 5 bases, with 15 bases sitting between them. In germline, CDR1 is SGHRS, CDR2 YFSETQ. There are 15 residues in the CDR3. CDR3 sequence: CASSLVGGSIHEQYF. The CDR3 DNA sequence: TGCGCCAGCAGCTTGGTGGGGGGTTCCATCCACGAGCAGTACTTC.

This clone was seen once. CDR3 DNA: TGTGCCAGCAGTCCGACAGGGACTAACTATGGCTACACCTTC. This gives the protein CASSPTGTNYGYTF. The chain carries TRBV6-5 and TRBJ1-2; 7 bases fit TRBD1. Looked up from germline, CDR1 is MNHEY and CDR2 is SVGAGI. This CDR3 spans 14 amino acids. Trimming at V came to 5 bases and at J to 0 bases, leaving 3 bases not matched to a gene.

The chain joins TRBV7-2 to TRBJ2-1; TRBD2 matches 13 bases. Germline CDR1 reads SGHTA; CDR2 reads FQGNSA. V lost 1 base and J lost 12; bases outside the gene matches: 3. The CDR3 sequence is 14 residues long. The CDR3 bases are TGTGCCAGCAGCTTAGAAGGGACTAGCGGGGTGCAGTTCTTC. This codes for CASSLEGTSGVQFF. The entire variable domain, with the rest obtained from reference TRBV7-2 and TRBJ2-1, is as follows: GAGVSQSPSNKVTEKGKDVELRCDPISGHTALYWYRQSLGQGLEFLIYFQGNSAPDKSGLPSDRFSAERTGGSVSTLTIQRTQQEDSAVYLCASSLEGTSGVQFFGPGTRLTVL.

This clone was seen a single time. The chain is built from TRBV21-1 and TRBJ2-5; TRBD1, the table's D call, lacks a check against the DNA. TRBV21-1 represents a pseudogene. The length of the CDR3 is 13 residues. CDR3 amino acids: CASSARQSETQYF. CDR3 nucleotide sequence: TGTGCCAGCAGCGCGCGACAGTCCGAGACCCAGTACTTC.

This chain joins TRBV4-2 and TRBJ2-1, with D perhaps TRBD1 (6 bases). Germline V CDR1 and CDR2: LGHNA, YNFKEQ. Trimming cost V 0 bases and J 3 bases, with 12 bases left between them. This CDR3 is built from 16 residues. In nucleotides, the CDR3 is TGTGCCAGCAGCCAAGACCCCCCGGACAGCTACAATGAGCAGTTCTTC. The encoded protein is CASSQDPPDSYNEQFF.

In DNA, the CDR3 is TGTGCCAGCAGTATCGGGACTAGCGGGAGGTGGGGACAGTTCTTC. This gives the protein CASSIGTSGRWGQFF. The V gene is TRBV5-8, the J gene TRBJ2-1, with TRBD2 identical over 15 bases. J gave up 13 bases and V 5 bases, and 10 bases lay outside the gene matches. Germline V lookup: CDR1 SGHTS, CDR2 YDEGEE. The CDR3 spans 15 residues.